The 25 T cell receptor beta chains below were found in one sample sequenced in a study of sequential checkpoint blockade in melanoma. Assay used: immunoSEQ multiplex PCR; TCRdb lists only in-frame clones, some missing. Of some 17,000 clones in the sample, 67% were seen once. Regarding treatment: randomized to nivolumab then ipilimumab (arm A) or the reverse (arm B). This specimen consisted of CD8+ T cells sorted from blood (inferred from file names), obtained from a patient given nivolumab and ipilimumab in sequence. The receptors were gathered from a human donor with melanoma.

V is TRBV5-4 and J is TRBJ2-2, with 7 bases that match TRBD2. CDR1 and CDR2 from the germline V gene are SGHNT and YYREEE (reference sequence). The ends lost 0 bases at V and 4 bases at J; junction bases unmatched: 3. The CDR3 covers 15 residues. The CDR3 is CASSLAASGTGELFF. The CDR3 coding sequence is TGTGCCAGCAGCTTGGCCGCTAGCGGCACCGGGGAGCTGTTTTTT.

The chain employs TRBV27 and TRBJ2-1; D is unresolved. This CDR3 is 15 amino acids long. The V gene's germline CDR1 is MNHEY and CDR2 SMNVEV (reference sequence). The ends were cut back, 0 bases at V and 4 bases at J, with 10 bases in the middle. The CDR3 here is CASSLSPRSYNEQFF. CDR3 nucleotides: TGTGCCAGCAGTTTATCTCCGAGGAGTTACAATGAGCAGTTCTTC.

This chain links TRBV4-2 with TRBJ2-5; 8 nucleotides agree with TRBD1. The end of the DNA aligns better with TRBJ2-7, so the J call may be wrong. The CDR3 sequence is 16 residues long. Germline values: CDR1 LGHNA, CDR2 YNFKEQ. CDR3 DNA sequence: TGTGCCAGCAGCCAAGCCGGACAGGGCTTCTCCTACGAGCAGTACTTC. It specifies CASSQAGQGFSYEQYF.

The chain is built from TRBV27 and TRBJ1-6; unclear D gene. The germline gives CDR1 MNHEY, CDR2 SMNVEV (reference sequence). CDR3 length: 14 residues. The ends were cut back, 3 bases at V and 5 bases at J, with 8 bases in the middle. The CDR3 bases are TGTGCCAGCAGTTTCGGAGGGAATAATTCACCCCTCCACTTT. The encoded protein is CASSFGGNNSPLHF.

The CDR3 here is CASLGQVYGYTF. The CDR3 DNA is TGTGCCAGCCTGGGACAGGTCTATGGCTACACCTTC. The genes are TRBV9 and TRBJ1-2, with 8 bases that match TRBD1. The CDR3 totals 12 residues. The germline V gene encodes CDR1 SGDLS and CDR2 YYNGEE. Trimming cost V 7 bases and J 4 bases; bases outside gene matches: 3.

This chain links TRBV19 with TRBJ2-5; TRBD2 might be the D (7 bases). The V and J ends lost 3 bases and 5 bases respectively, with 13 bases between them. Germline V gene sequence: CDR1 LNHDA, CDR2 SQIVND (reference sequence). This CDR3 is built from 14 residues. DNA for the CDR3: TGTGCCAGTAGTATGACGGGGGGCAGGGAGACCCAGTACTTC. It specifies CASSMTGGRETQYF.

The chain is built from TRBV4-1 and TRBJ2-2; D perhaps matches TRBD1 (5 bases). Germline V gene lookup returns CDR1 MGHRA and CDR2 YSYEKL. The length of the CDR3 is 15 residues. V gave up 1 base and J gave up 6 bases, with 12 bases separating them. CDR3: CASSQGQFGSGELFF. The CDR3, as DNA: TGCGCCAGCAGCCAAGGACAGTTCGGTTCCGGGGAGCTGTTTTTT.

The chain uses TRBV21-1 and TRBJ2-3; TRBD2, the table's D call, lacks a check against the DNA. TRBV21-1 is a pseudogene. The CDR3 runs to 15 residues. The CDR3 here is CASSRSGVVTDTQYF. In DNA form, the CDR3 reads TGTGCCAGCAGCCGTAGCGGGGTCGTCACAGATACGCAGTATTTT.

This chain links TRBV18 with TRBJ1-4; tentative D call: TRBD1 (6 bases). This CDR3 spans 15 amino acids. Germline V gene sequence: CDR1 KGHSH, CDR2 LQKENI. The V and J ends lost 0 bases and 8 bases respectively, with 13 bases between them. The CDR3 DNA reads TGTGCCAGCTCACCACCGGTAGGGGGAAAGGAAAAACTGTTTTTT. It translates to CASSPPVGGKEKLFF.

The genes are TRBV7-8 and TRBJ2-1; 7 nucleotides align to TRBD1. The V and J ends lost 0 bases and 7 bases, in that order; junction bases with no gene match: 9. Germline V CDR1 and CDR2: SGHVS, FQNEAQ. The CDR3 consists of 16 residues. CDR3 coding DNA: TGTGCCAGCAGCTTAGCTCCCTTGACAGGGAAAAATGAGCAGTTCTTC. Translated, it gives CASSLAPLTGKNEQFF.

The chain is built from TRBV11-1 and TRBJ2-5; D possibly corresponds to TRBD2 (6 bases). The germline CDR1 and CDR2 sequences are SGHAT and FQDESV (reference sequence). The ends were cut back, 2 bases at V and 2 bases at J, with 9 bases in the middle. This CDR3 region has 14 residues. The CDR3 is CASSLTGLQETQYF. Written as DNA, the CDR3 is TGTGCCAGCAGCTTAACAGGACTACAAGAGACCCAGTACTTC.

J is TRBJ2-2 and V is TRBV19, with unresolved D. The germline V gene encodes CDR1 LNHDA and CDR2 SQIVND (reference sequence). The CDR3 length is 14 residues. The ends were cut back, 5 bases at V and 0 bases at J, with 7 bases in the middle. The CDR3 nucleotides are TGTGCCAGTAGTCCCTATTCGAACACCGGGGAGCTGTTTTTT. Amino acids: CASSPYSNTGELFF.

The rearrangement joins TRBV2 to TRBJ1-5, with TRBD1 identical over 8 bases. Germline trimming cut 6 bases from V and 0 bases from J; bases unmatched to any gene: 4. The V gene's germline CDR1 is SNHLY and CDR2 FYNNEI. The CDR3 is 15 amino acids. DNA for the CDR3: TGTGCCAGCAGGCTCACAGGGGGTAGCAATCAGCCCCAGCATTTT. This gives the protein CASRLTGGSNQPQHF.

The V gene is TRBV6-1, the J gene TRBJ2-5, with 11 bases identical to TRBD2. The ends lost 2 bases at V and 5 bases at J; junction bases unmatched: 13. From germline, CDR1 is MNHNS and CDR2 SASEGT. This CDR3 contains 18 residues. CDR3: CASSELDSGGANRETQYF. The CDR3 DNA follows: TGTGCCAGCAGTGAATTAGATAGCGGGGGGGCGAATCGGGAGACCCAGTACTTC.

J is TRBJ2-7 and V is TRBV28, with TRBD1 identical over 8 bases. The CDR3 covers 12 residues. Germline loops: CDR1 MDHEN, CDR2 SYDVKM. J gave up 5 bases and V 8 bases, and 5 bases lay outside the gene matches. CDR3 coding DNA: TGTGCCAGCGGGGACAGGCTCCACGAGCAGTACGTC. Amino acids: CASGDRLHEQYV.

The table lists this clone with a few counts. The rearrangement links TRBV6-1 to TRBJ1-1; D ambiguous. CDR3 size: 14 residues. Trimming cost V 4 bases and J 7 bases, with 16 bases left between them. The V gene's germline CDR1 is MNHNS and CDR2 SASEGT. CDR3 residues: CASSGHGRTFEAFF. In DNA, the CDR3 is TGTGCCAGCAGTGGCCACGGACGGACTTTTGAAGCTTTCTTT.

This clone was seen just once. The chain has TRBV9 and TRBJ2-3; tentative D call: TRBD2 (6 bases). Deletions cut 3 bases from V and 0 bases from J, with 29 bases between. From germline, CDR1 is SGDLS and CDR2 YYNGEE. The CDR3 loop spans 21 amino acids. DNA for the CDR3: TGTGCCAGCAGCGACCCGACTAGTTTCGAGGACGGCCGAAAGAGCACAGATACGCAGTATTTT. The encoded protein is CASSDPTSFEDGRKSTDTQYF.

The chain has TRBV27 and TRBJ2-6; tentatively, D is TRBD2 (5 bases). Trimming left V 2 bases short and J 4 bases short, with 9 bases between. Germline CDR1 MNHEY, CDR2 SMNVEV (reference sequence). The CDR3 runs 15 residues. The CDR3 reads CASSLAGAGANVLTF. Here the CDR3 DNA reads TGTGCCAGCAGTTTAGCGGGTGCAGGGGCCAACGTCCTGACTTTC.

This clone is large. The J gene is TRBJ1-2, the V gene TRBV7-9; D gene unclear. Trimming removed 5 bases at V and 8 bases at J, with 15 bases between. Germline CDR1 and CDR2: SEHNR and FQNEAQ (reference sequence). The CDR3 is 13 amino acids. As DNA, the CDR3 is TGTGCCAGCAGCCCCACAGTATCCTCGGGCTACACCTTC. This encodes CASSPTVSSGYTF.

CDR3 sequence: CASSQDSYAPNTGELFF. CDR3 in DNA: TGCGCCAGCAGCCAAGATAGCTACGCTCCGAACACCGGGGAGCTGTTTTTT. The V call is TRBV4-1, the J call TRBJ2-2; D is uncertain. The V gene lost 0 bases and the J gene lost 0 bases, with 11 bases spanning the gap. The CDR3 totals 17 residues. Per germline, CDR1 MGHRA and CDR2 YSYEKL.

V gene TRBV4-2 combines with J gene TRBJ2-2; possibly TRBD2 for D (5 bases). There are 17 residues in the CDR3. Deletions cut 0 bases from V and 0 bases from J, with 11 bases between. Germline values: CDR1 LGHNA, CDR2 YNFKEQ. Here the CDR3 reads CASSQESAVANTGELFF. The CDR3 DNA reads as TGTGCCAGCAGCCAAGAATCAGCGGTCGCGAACACCGGGGAGCTGTTTTTT.

This clone was detected only a few times. This rearrangement joins TRBV19 to TRBJ2-7, with 9 bases lining up with TRBD1. The J segment lost 3 bases and the V segment lost 1 base, leaving 4 bases of the junction unmatched. The CDR3 loop spans 15 amino acids. Germline V lookup: CDR1 LNHDA, CDR2 SQIVND (reference sequence). CDR3 bases: TGTGCCAGTAGTATAGGACAGGGGGTTATCTACGAGCAGTACTTC. Translated: CASSIGQGVIYEQYF.

Judged by abundance, this clone is medium-sized. The chain recombines TRBV28 with TRBJ2-7, with 11 bases that match TRBD2. This CDR3 is 19 amino acids long. Germline CDR1 reads MDHEN; CDR2 reads SYDVKM. J lost 7 bases, V lost 3 bases, and 20 bases had no gene match. The DNA for the CDR3 is TGTGCCAGCAGTTTTCGCACTAGCGGGGGCCTCAGCCTACCCGGGGAGCAGTACGTC. Encoded protein: CASSFRTSGGLSLPGEQYV.

The CDR3 here is CASSSQGSQSPLHF. CDR3 bases: TGCGCCAGCAGCTCACAGGGTTCGCAGTCACCCCTCCACTTT. The chain recombines TRBV5-1 with TRBJ1-6, with D tentatively TRBD1 (6 bases). Per germline, CDR1 SGHRS and CDR2 YFSETQ. V dropped 3 bases and J dropped 10 bases, with 14 bases sitting between them. The CDR3 length is 14 residues.

This sequence joins TRBV6-6 and TRBJ1-5; the match to TRBD1 covers 9 bases. V was pared by 7 bases and J by 0 bases, with 4 bases of the junction left unmatched. The CDR3 runs 15 residues. Looked up from germline, CDR1 is MNHNY and CDR2 is SVGAGI (reference sequence). In nucleotides, the CDR3 is TGTGCCAGCACCGGACAGGGGTATAGCAATCAGCCCCAGCATTTT. This encodes CASTGQGYSNQPQHF.